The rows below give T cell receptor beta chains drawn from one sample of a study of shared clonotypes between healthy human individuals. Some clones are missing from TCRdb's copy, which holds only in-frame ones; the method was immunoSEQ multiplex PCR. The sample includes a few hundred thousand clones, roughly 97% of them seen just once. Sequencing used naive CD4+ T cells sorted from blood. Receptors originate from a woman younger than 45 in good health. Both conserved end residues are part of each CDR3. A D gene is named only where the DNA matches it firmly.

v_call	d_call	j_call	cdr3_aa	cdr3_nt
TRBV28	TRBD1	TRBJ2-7	CASSSTGTGFRYEQYF	TGTGCCAGCAGTTCCACCGGGACAGGGTTTCGGTACGAGCAGTACTTC
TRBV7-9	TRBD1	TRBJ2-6	CASSFRRQGTSGANVLTF	TGTGCCAGCAGCTTTCGGAGACAGGGGACTTCTGGGGCCAACGTCCTGACTTTC
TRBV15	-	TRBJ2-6	CATSIDSSGANVLTF	TGTGCCACCAGCATAGACAGCTCTGGGGCCAACGTCCTGACTTTC
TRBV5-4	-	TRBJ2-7	CASSFFGENEQYF	TGTGCCAGCAGCTTCTTTGGGGAAAACGAGCAGTACTTC
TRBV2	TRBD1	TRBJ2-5	CASSGPTGGRETQYF	TGTGCCAGCAGCGGCCCGACAGGGGGGCGGGAGACCCAGTACTTC
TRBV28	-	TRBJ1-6	CASSGPGVGTSPLHF	TGTGCCAGCAGTGGACCGGGGGTAGGGACTTCACCCCTCCACTTT
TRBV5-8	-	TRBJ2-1	CASSLGAGFYEQFF	TGTGCCAGCAGCTTGGGGGCAGGTTTCTACGAGCAGTTCTTC
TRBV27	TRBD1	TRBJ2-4	CASSLQGAKNIQYF	TGTGCCAGCAGTCTACAGGGGGCCAAAAACATTCAGTACTTC
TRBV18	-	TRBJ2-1	CASSPQEGRQFF	TGTGCCAGCTCACCCCAAGAAGGACGGCAGTTCTTC
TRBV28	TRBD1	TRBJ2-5	CASSRLGQAEETQYF	TGTGCCAGCAGTAGGCTGGGACAGGCTGAAGAGACCCAGTACTTC
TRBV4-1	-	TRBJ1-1	CASSQPRHSTEAFF	TGCGCCAGCAGCCAACCAAGACATTCTACTGAAGCTTTCTTT